The present entry profiles one T cell receptor (beta chain) with its context. TCRdb processed the RT-PCR reads anew with MiXCR; each CDR3 protein has one entry. Among more than 700,000 distinct CDR3 sequences listed, approximately 21% were seen once. The source of the sample is a study of response to subunit inactivated influenza vaccine. CDR1 and CDR2 from the germline V gene are SGHVS and FNYEAQ. The CDR3 totals 16 residues. The V end lost 5 bases, the J end lost 2 bases, and 19 bases lay between the germline ends. The sequence came from a man aged 50 to 60 who received an inactivated influenza vaccine. The chain combines TRBV7-6 with TRBJ2-7; no clear D. The sample in question was PBMCs from blood, obtained roughly 5 days after vaccination. CDR3 in amino acids: CASSALASPPTYEQYF. CDR3 nucleotide sequence: TGTGCCAGCAGCGCATTGGCCTCACCTCCCACCTACGAGCAGTACTTC.